The present T cell receptor beta chain was sequenced within a study of blood T cell repertoires in COVID-19. Methods used by the authors: Cell counts per sample came from amplifying reference gene primers. Profiled with immunoSEQ multiplex PCR; TCRdb holds only in-frame clones, not every one. D and trimming come from the DNA, and the V and J calls and clone size come from that table. Among over 200,000 clones listed, just over 85% were seen once. This CDR3 is 16 amino acids long. V shed 5 bases, J shed 1 base, and the junction held 5 bases outside the gene matches. The germline CDR1 and CDR2 sequences are SGHVS and FNYEAQ.

The clonotype comes from a young man who had recovered from COVID-19. Sequenced input: peripheral blood. This chain uses TRBV7-6 with TRBJ2-5; TRBD1 matches at 12 bases. The DNA for the CDR3 is TGTGCCAGCAGCCCTCCGGGACAGGGGGCCCAAGAGACCCAGTACTTC. This sequence encodes CASSPPGQGAQETQYF. The full variable domain, in which reference TRBV7-6 and TRBJ2-5 provide the parts outside the CDR3, is GAGVSQSPRYKVTKRGQDVALRCDPISGHVSLYWYRQALGQGPEFLTYFNYEAQQDKSGLPNDRFSAERPEGSISTLTIQRTEQRDSAMYRCASSPPGQGAQETQYFGPGTRLLVL.